A single sample gave rise to the 10 T cell receptor beta chains below, sequenced in a study of T-cell memory formation after mild COVID-19. Using its own MiXCR run on the 5' RACE reads, TCRdb lists one record per CDR3 protein. Counted here are under 300,000 distinct CDR3 sequences, 8% to 9% occurring once; the ten biggest clones make up around a fifth. The sequencing sample was made of PBMCs or a T cell subset sorted from them (not recorded which). The source of these receptors is a man between 18 and 35 years old who had mild COVID-19 (a few samples of this study predate the infection). Cell type and time point are not known.

The V and J genes are TRBV5-1 and TRBJ1-1; D perhaps matches TRBD1 (6 bases). The CDR3 is 14 amino acids. V was trimmed by 4 bases and J by 3 bases, leaving 13 bases between them. Per germline, CDR1 SGHRS and CDR2 YFSETQ. The CDR3 reads CASSATGWDTEAFF. Written as DNA, the CDR3 is TGCGCCAGCAGCGCAACAGGGTGGGACACTGAAGCTTTCTTT.

The table lists this clonotype with a few counts. The chain is built from TRBV4-1 and TRBJ1-4, with D possibly being TRBD1 (5 bases). Germline CDR1 MGHRA, CDR2 YSYEKL. The length of the CDR3 is 14 residues. V lost 4 bases and J 5 bases, leaving 11 bases between the germline ends. The CDR3 region is CASSPLGGNEKLFF. The CDR3, as DNA: TGCGCCAGCAGCCCCCTTGGGGGGAATGAAAAACTGTTTTTT.

V is TRBV30 and J is TRBJ2-7, with a weak D call TRBD2 (5 bases). Deletions cut 0 bases from V and 1 base from J, with 7 bases between. CDR1 is GTSNPN, CDR2 SVGIG, per germline (reference sequence). The CDR3 consists of 13 residues. The CDR3 bases are TGTGCCTGGAGTGTGGGGAGATCCTACGAGCAGTACTTC. This gives the protein CAWSVGRSYEQYF.

This chain links TRBV7-2 with TRBJ2-5; 10 bases map to TRBD1. The CDR3 has 16 residues. J was trimmed by 4 bases and V by 5 bases; bases with no gene match: 10. The germline V gene has CDR1 SGHTA and CDR2 FQGNSA. Here the CDR3 DNA reads TGTGCCAGCAGCACCGCGCACGGGACAGGGGTAGAGACCCAGTACTTC. Translation gives CASSTAHGTGVETQYF.

The sample holds one count of this clonotype. J is TRBJ2-7 and V is TRBV4-2, with 9 bases fitting TRBD1. Germline V gives CDR1 LGHNA, CDR2 YNFKEQ. This CDR3 region has 18 residues. After removal of 3 bases from V and 3 bases from J, the junction contained 15 bases not matched to a gene. CDR3 sequence (DNA): TGTGCCAGCAGCCACGGGACAGGGTGGGATCTGGGGCTCTACGAGCAGTACTTC. This gives the protein CASSHGTGWDLGLYEQYF.

This clonotype occurred many times. The V and J genes are TRBV7-2 and TRBJ2-3; D ambiguous. Germline V CDR1 and CDR2: SGHTA, FQGNSA. There are 15 residues in the CDR3. V shed 6 bases and J shed 6 bases, with 19 bases lying between them. CDR3 residues: CASSGAGHTMDTQYF. The CDR3 nucleotides read TGTGCCAGCAGTGGAGCCGGGCACACGATGGATACGCAGTATTTT.

The table lists this clonotype with a few counts. The rearrangement uses TRBV5-1 and TRBJ2-5; 7 bases agree with TRBD1. The CDR3 has 14 amino acids. From germline, CDR1 is SGHRS and CDR2 YFSETQ. The V gene end was trimmed by 0 bases and the J gene end by 2 bases; junction bases not matched to a gene: 1. CDR3 region: CASSLEGQQETQYF. The CDR3 DNA reads TGCGCCAGCAGCTTGGAGGGACAGCAAGAGACCCAGTACTTC. Filled out from reference TRBV5-1 and TRBJ2-5, the complete variable domain reads KAGVTQTPRYLIKTRGQQVTLSCSPISGHRSVSWYQQTPGQGLQFLFEYFSETQRNKGNFPGRFSGRQFSNSRSEMNVSTLELGDSALYLCASSLEGQQETQYFGPGTRLLVL.

About this clonotype: At one end the junction does not follow the germline gene, possibly because of a read error. This chain connects TRBV7-3 to TRBJ2-1, with 8 bases that match TRBD2. This CDR3 spans 14 amino acids. The germline V gene has CDR1 SGHTA and CDR2 FQGTGA. CDR3 residues: CDSSPGLDGNEQFF. The CDR3 DNA follows: TGTGACAGCAGCCCGGGACTAGATGGTAATGAGCAGTTCTTC.

The sample holds a few counts of this clonotype. The CDR3, as DNA: TGCGCCAGCAGCTTGGGACTAGCGGGGCTCACCGGGGAGCTGTTTTTT. Encoded protein: CASSLGLAGLTGELFF. The chain is built from TRBV5-1 and TRBJ2-2; 11 bases line up with TRBD2. Germline-derived CDR1 and CDR2 are SGHRS and YFSETQ. The ends lost 0 bases at V and 4 bases at J; junction bases unmatched: 2. CDR3 length equals 16 residues.

V and J are TRBV20-1 and TRBJ2-1; TRBD1 agrees at 9 bases. V gave up 5 bases and J gave up 6 bases; unmatched junction bases: 5. Germline lookup yields CDR1 DFQATT and CDR2 SNEGSKA (reference sequence). The CDR3 is 13 amino acids. The CDR3 here is CSAWGQGSNEQFF. The CDR3 DNA sequence: TGCAGTGCTTGGGGACAGGGCTCCAATGAGCAGTTCTTC.